This TCR beta chain appears in the sequencing data of a study of cytomegalovirus exposure and HLA in healthy donors (dated by TCRdb to 2016 to 2017). Describing the broader study: In an earlier analysis of 550 to 750 of the donors, 250 to 350 Gb of sequence data and approximately 100 million unique TCR beta sequences from approximately 180 million T cells were reported. An early release covering roughly 580 HLA-typed donors comprised about 300 gigabases of sequencing data and approximately 85 million unique TCR sequences. Of the roughly 390 genotyped donors, 75% to 85% were placed in the genetic ancestry cluster associated with self-reported Caucasian donors. The study aimed to test whether cataloging public T cell receptors could reveal signatures of past pathogen exposure. Using immunosequencing, the study profiled T cell repertoires from fewer than 850 subjects and related those repertoires to cytomegalovirus serostatus. In addition to the first cohort of 666 subjects, a separate validation cohort of 130 or so different subjects was used. To predict cytomegalovirus infection status, the study brought together high-throughput TCR immunosequencing, statistical association of individual TCRs with disease status, and machine learning. To study patterns of TCR occurrence, a later analysis re-analyzed previously published TCR beta repertoires from under 750 donors and added high-resolution HLA genotyping. The later analysis used no new phenotypic data to find candidate immune exposures, relying instead on TCR beta sequences and their occurrence across donors. To decide whether each TCR beta V gene segment behaved as functional or pseudogenic, an earlier analysis of some 600 of the donors relied on high-throughput TCR beta sequencing. Donor age, sex, ethnicity and CMV serostatus were collected together with the repertoire data. In a later genetic analysis, genome-wide SNP genotypes for about 55% of the 666 donors were used, and that subset was treated as a discovery cohort. Every discovery cohort repertoire had been produced on one sequencing platform. HLA typing included class I and class II loci at four-digit resolution. Typing coverage differed by locus: A, B, C, DRB1 and DQB1 were typed in roughly 629-630 donors, DQA1 in roughly 500, DPA1 in nearly 610, and DPB1 in about 450. Because of strong linkage in the cohort, roughly five DR-DQ haplotypes were treated as single units for association and clustering. On average, approximately 250,000 unique TCR beta nucleotide sequences were sequenced per donor among 300 to 500 genotyped donors of the cohort, with roughly 18% of those sequences being non-productive.

In total, roughly 670 healthy bone marrow donors made up the cohort. At the time of sampling, all cohort members were nominally healthy, though unrecorded immune exposures were likely present. The donor tested CMV seronegative, placing the donor among the 352 seronegative members of the cohort. Each donor provided a peripheral blood sample, and peripheral blood mononuclear cells were used for TCR beta sequencing. The Qiagen DNeasy Blood Extraction Kit was used to extract genomic DNA from the blood cell samples. Library preparation employed the immunoSEQ multiplex PCR assay. A mixture of 60 forward primers for TCR Vbeta segments and 13 reverse primers for TCR Jbeta segments was used in the multiplex PCR. The CDR3 region of rearranged TCR beta genes was amplified from genomic DNA with a multiplex PCR assay. The amplified TCR beta libraries were sequenced on the Illumina HiSeq System as 87-base-pair reads. Per the original workflow: A later analysis tallied some 79 million unique TCR beta chains across the 666 repertoires, and around 12 million of those chains were shared by two or more donors. Raw reads were error-corrected and collapsed into unique sequences by a nearest-neighbor algorithm in which closely related sequences were merged to remove PCR and sequencing errors. V, D and J gene segments were assigned by aligning CDR3 sequences to IMGT reference sequences. For a sequence to be retained, a match of at least six nucleotides was required to both a V gene segment and a J gene segment. A rearrangement counted as productive if the CDR3 had no stop codons and remained in frame with V and J, and every other rearrangement counted as non-productive. Following IMGT convention, CDR3 was defined as the stretch from the second conserved V-encoded cysteine to the conserved J-encoded phenylalanine. The earlier analysis of about 640 of the donors excluded any sequence lacking an unambiguous match to a single V gene segment. In an earlier analysis of 450 to 700 of the donors, V segments were called functional above 56.7% productive rearrangements and were called segregating when the between-donor standard deviation exceeded 5%. A statistical classification framework was developed to diagnose cytomegalovirus status using the catalog of TCR beta chain sequences. V and J gene assignment, in a later analysis, came from comparing TCR nucleotide sequences with IMGT/GENE-DB human TR gene sequences. Using the TCRdist pipeline, a later analysis assigned CDR3 sequences along with most-parsimonious VDJ recombination scenarios. In a later analysis, every TCR beta chain was defined by the combination of its CDR3 amino acid sequence and its V-gene family, and reads without a unique V-gene family were dropped. As a way to deal with suspected cross-contamination and a sequencing artifact, a later analysis dropped 640 or so nucleotide sequences that were highly shared and had low generation probability. A later analysis calculated a clonal expansion index for each public chain from normalized within-repertoire ranks of inferred template counts. In a later analysis, generation probabilities were computed with a VDJ recombination model fitted to out-of-frame rearrangements, and the resulting probabilities were checked against IGoR. In a later analysis, TCR-TCR, TCR-HLA and TCR-CMV co-occurrence was scored with hypergeometric tests, and a repertoire-size bias correction was applied to TCR pairs. In a later analysis, false discovery rates were estimated by permuting HLA or CMV assignments 20 times. In a later analysis, co-occurring TCRs were grouped with DBSCAN, and TCRdist sequence similarity was added when clustering was performed within HLA-allele-positive subsets. Repertoires with fewer than 30,000 or more than 120,000 public chains were left out of co-occurrence clustering, as were four to six repertoires with anomalous nucleotide sharing. TCRdb took over this immuneACCESS table, retaining in-frame rearrangements with V and J assigned. Such tables are incomplete; in checked studies, under half of the missing clones stem from an unresolved V gene, and the remainder is unexplained. V and J calls and clone size are copied from that table; D and trimming were computed from the DNA. A total of roughly 120,000 clones appear in this sample, approximately 80% of them only once. The ten largest clonotypes hold less than 2.5% of the sample.

A note on this clone: No antigen is known for it. Qualities for individual bases were not recorded, and no much larger clone is one base off.

Broad study findings and their caveats: Linkage disequilibrium might explain the correlated functional status among segregating V segments, but an unknown experimental factor could not be ruled out. A few of the identified cytomegalovirus-associated TCR beta chains were confirmed in vitro to be specific for cytomegalovirus antigens. In a later analysis, HLA-associated TCR beta chains showed more clonal expansion and lower generation probabilities than non-associated chains that were equally common. The authors suggested that the approach could potentially be generalized to other disease states and immunological phenotypes. Some IMGT-functional V segments, including TRBV6-2 and TRBV6-3, could not be told apart with the 87-base-pair reads, so those segments were excluded. In an earlier analysis of approximately 590 of the donors, most TCR beta V segments were observed in productive rearrangements about 87% or about 30% of the time, broadly matching IMGT annotations. At a false discovery rate of 0.05, a later analysis linked some 17,000 TCR beta sequences to specific HLA alleles. The sequencing pipeline was judged likely to have produced a cluster of highly shared sequence variants as a technical artifact. In a later analysis, several top co-occurrence clusters were reported to appear linked to parvovirus B19, influenza, CMV and Epstein-Barr virus. Strong co-occurrence of HLA alleles, especially DR and DQ, made assigning TCR associations to individual alleles difficult. A later genetic analysis associated a missense DCLRE1C variant with V-gene and J-gene trimming of TCR beta chains, and an independent cohort replicated the association. A further reported finding was that TCR beta sequences accurately predicted the HLA-A and HLA-B alleles for most subjects in the first cohort. In a later analysis, the rate of TCR association differed among HLA loci, with DRB1 alleles having the most associated TCRs and HLA-C alleles having the fewest. While some public TCRs were present in many individuals, most TCR sequences turned up only very rarely across donors. Only TCR beta chains were sequenced in this cohort, and the absence of alpha or paired-chain data limited detectable features. Most CMV-associated TCR beta chains appeared to be HLA-restricted in a later analysis, and the HLA associations seemed to be driven largely by CMV exposure. In the study, approximately 150 TCR beta chains were listed as associated with cytomegalovirus. The classifier was reported to diagnose cytomegalovirus status with high specificity and sensitivity in both the original cohort and the validation cohort. A later genetic analysis reported fewer N-insertions in productive TCRs among donors in an Asian-associated ancestry cluster than the roughly 720-donor mean. Immune exposure information for the cohort was limited to CMV serostatus. The presence/absence analyses assumed that sequencing depth was roughly uniform across donors, and that assumption may not be true. Approximately 18 rarely observed V segments, including chromosome 9 orphons, were excluded from the earlier analysis of some 590 of the donors because counts were too low. Because HLA typing was missing for some donors at each locus, association tests included only the typed subset.

The junction shows trimming of 6 bases on V and 1 base on J, plus 3 bases between the germline ends. The germline V gene (reference sequence) provides CDR1 MNHEY and CDR2 SMNVEV. Including the terminal cysteine and phenylalanine, the CDR3 comprises 11 residues. CDR3 DNA only is kept here, 33 bases in frame from base 1. Recombination joined TRBV27 with TRBJ2-5; the D gene identity is not certain. What was sequenced was PBMCs. The TCR was taken from a woman aged 35 to 49 in good health and CMV-seronegative. The CDR3: CASRSQETQYF. The nucleotides are TGTGCCAGCAGGAGCCAAGAGACCCAGTACTTC.